The sequence of this T cell receptor (beta chain) was determined in a study of graft-versus-host responses after intestinal transplantation. Remarks on this clone: No antigen is known for it.

Libraries were prepared by immunoSEQ multiplex PCR; TCRdb keeps only in-frame clonotypes and omits some of them. The data show about 100,000 clones, with 90% to 95% seen just once and 0.15% to 0.2% held by the top ten. Germline loops: CDR1 SGHDT, CDR2 YYEEEE. This CDR3 has 12 amino acids. J gave up 7 bases and V 1 base, and 0 bases lay outside the gene matches. V gene TRBV5-6 combines with J gene TRBJ2-7; 9 bases map to TRBD2. This receptor was taken from a human donor who was the organ donor for an intestinal transplant. The source material was unstimulated CD4+ T cells sorted from spleen or lymph node cells, sampled before transplant. CDR3 bases: TGTGCCAGCAGCTTGCTAGCGGGGGAGCAGTACTTC. This sequence encodes CASSLLAGEQYF.